This T cell receptor beta chain was identified in a study of human T cells and chemical hapten exposure. TCRdb analysed the RACE reads with MiXCR anew, one entry per CDR3 protein. The sample lists some 400,000 distinct CDR3 sequences; around 4.8% were seen once. Per the germline V gene, CDR1 is ENHRY and CDR2 is SYGVKD. Trimming took off 9 bases at V and 8 bases at J, with 17 bases between the two ends. The CDR3 runs 13 residues. Time point indicated: patch test 1, 2 weeks after DPC sensitization. As for treatment: therapeutic diphenylcyclopropenone sensitization with weekly scalp DPC. Donors, patients with alopecia ranging from 18 to 70 years old and judged suitable for DPC, provided samples.

The sample in question was whole blood, obtained in connection with sensitization to the hapten diphenylcyclopropenone (DPC). The rearrangement joins TRBV10-3 to TRBJ2-1; TRBD1 or TRBD2 may be the D gene (5 bases each). The clonotype was recovered from a woman aged 45-65 years with alopecia areata. Some clones in this sample may be carry-over from other donors' samples. CDR3 sequence: CAMRESQGDEQFF. CDR3 nucleotides: TGTGCCATGAGGGAAAGCCAGGGCGATGAGCAGTTCTTC.